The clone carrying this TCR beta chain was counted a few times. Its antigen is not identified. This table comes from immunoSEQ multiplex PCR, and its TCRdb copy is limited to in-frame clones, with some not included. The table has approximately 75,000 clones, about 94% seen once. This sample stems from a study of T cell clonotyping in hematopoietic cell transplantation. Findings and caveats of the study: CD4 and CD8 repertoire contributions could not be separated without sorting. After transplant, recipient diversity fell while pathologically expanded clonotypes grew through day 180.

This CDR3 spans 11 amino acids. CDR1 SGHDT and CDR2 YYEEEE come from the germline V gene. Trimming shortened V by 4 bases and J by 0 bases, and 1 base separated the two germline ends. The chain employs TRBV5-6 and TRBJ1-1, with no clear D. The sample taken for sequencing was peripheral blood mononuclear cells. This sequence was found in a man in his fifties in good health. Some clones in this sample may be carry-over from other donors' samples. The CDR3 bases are TGTGCCAGCAGCGTGAACACTGAAGCTTTCTTT. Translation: CASSVNTEAFF. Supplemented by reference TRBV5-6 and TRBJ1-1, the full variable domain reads DAGVTQSPTHLIKTRGQQVTLRCSPKSGHDTVSWYQQALGQGPQFIFQYYEEEERQRGNFPDRFSGHQFPNYSSELNVNALLLGDSALYLCASSVNTEAFFGQGTRLTVV.